The subject of this entry is one T cell receptor beta chain. Its cognate antigen is unknown. Clones were read by immunoSEQ multiplex PCR, and TCRdb kept only the in-frame ones, dropping some. Among a few thousand clones listed, around three quarters were seen once. The entry originates in a study of neoadjuvant nivolumab and ipilimumab in lung cancer. Overall study results and limits: Compared with tumor-adjacent uninvolved lung, resected tumors showed greater richness and clonality. Resected-tumor TCR richness correlated positively with pretherapy blood richness.

The CDR3 has 13 amino acids. The germline V gene has CDR1 LGHNT and CDR2 FRNRAP. The germline V and J ends were trimmed by 1 base and 2 bases, with 5 bases remaining between them. Sequences were derived from normal lung tissue adjacent to the tumor, sampled after neoadjuvant nivolumab, alone or with ipilimumab, at or shortly before surgery. This clonotype was obtained from an adult with non-small cell lung cancer. Some clones in this sample may be carry-over from other donors' samples. The chain employs TRBV12-5 and TRBJ1-1, with D unclear. CDR3 DNA sequence: TGTGCTAGTGGTTTGGACCACAACACTGAAGCTTTCTTT. It codes for CASGLDHNTEAFF.